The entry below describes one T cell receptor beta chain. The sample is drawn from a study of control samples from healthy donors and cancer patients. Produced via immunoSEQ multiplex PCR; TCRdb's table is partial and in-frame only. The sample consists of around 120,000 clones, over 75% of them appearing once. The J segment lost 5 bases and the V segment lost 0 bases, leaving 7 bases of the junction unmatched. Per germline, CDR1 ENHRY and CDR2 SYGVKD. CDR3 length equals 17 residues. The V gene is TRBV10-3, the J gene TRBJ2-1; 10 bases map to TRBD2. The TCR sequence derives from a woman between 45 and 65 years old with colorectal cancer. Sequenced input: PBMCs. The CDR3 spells CAISESYSGGPDNEQFF. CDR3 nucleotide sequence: TGTGCCATCAGTGAGTCTTATAGCGGGGGGCCCGACAATGAGCAGTTCTTC.